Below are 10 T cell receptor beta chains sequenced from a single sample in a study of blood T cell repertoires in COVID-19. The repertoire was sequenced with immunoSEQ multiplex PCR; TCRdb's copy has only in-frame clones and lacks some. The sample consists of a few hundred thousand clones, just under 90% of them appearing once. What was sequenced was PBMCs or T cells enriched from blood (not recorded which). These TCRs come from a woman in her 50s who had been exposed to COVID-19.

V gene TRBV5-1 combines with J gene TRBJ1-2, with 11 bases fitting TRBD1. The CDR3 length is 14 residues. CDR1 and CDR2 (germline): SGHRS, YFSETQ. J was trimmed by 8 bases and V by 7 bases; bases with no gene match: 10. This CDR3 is CASRTGGAMDGYTF. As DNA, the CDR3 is TGCGCCAGCCGGACAGGGGGCGCGATGGACGGCTACACCTTC.

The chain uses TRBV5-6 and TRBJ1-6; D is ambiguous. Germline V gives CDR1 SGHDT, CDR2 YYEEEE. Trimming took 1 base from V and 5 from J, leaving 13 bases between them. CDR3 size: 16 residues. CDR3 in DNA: TGTGCCAGCAGCTTGAGGCGGTCCCTAAATAATTCACCCCTCCACTTT. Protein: CASSLRRSLNNSPLHF.

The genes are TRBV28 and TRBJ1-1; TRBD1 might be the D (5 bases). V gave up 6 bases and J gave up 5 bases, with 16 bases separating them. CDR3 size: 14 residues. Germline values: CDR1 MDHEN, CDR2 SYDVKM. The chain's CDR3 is CASSTGGGGTEAFF. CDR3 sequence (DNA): TGTGCCAGCAGCACGGGGGGGGGAGGAACTGAAGCTTTCTTT.

The CDR3, as DNA: TGCGCCAGCAGCTCGGACAGGGGTGGCGGAAACACCATATATTTT. This gives the protein CASSSDRGGGNTIYF. This chain joins TRBV5-1 and TRBJ1-3, with 9 bases identical to TRBD1. The CDR3 runs to 15 residues. After removal of 3 bases from V and 4 bases from J, the junction contained 5 bases not matched to a gene. Germline CDR1 and CDR2: SGHRS and YFSETQ.

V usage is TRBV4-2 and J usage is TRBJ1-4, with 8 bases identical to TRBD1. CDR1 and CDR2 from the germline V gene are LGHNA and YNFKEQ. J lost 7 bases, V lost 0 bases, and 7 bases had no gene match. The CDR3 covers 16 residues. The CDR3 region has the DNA TGTGCCAGCAGCCAAGACCACAGGGGGTCGGGTGAAAAACTGTTTTTT. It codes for CASSQDHRGSGEKLFF.

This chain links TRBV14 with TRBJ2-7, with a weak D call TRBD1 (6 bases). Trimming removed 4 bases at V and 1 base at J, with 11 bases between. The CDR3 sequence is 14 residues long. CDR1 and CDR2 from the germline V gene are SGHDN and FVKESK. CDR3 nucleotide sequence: TGTGCCAGCAGCCCCCAACAGGGATCCTACGAGCAGTACTTC. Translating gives CASSPQQGSYEQYF. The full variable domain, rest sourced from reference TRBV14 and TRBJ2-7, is EAGVTQFPSHSVIEKGQTVTLRCDPISGHDNLYWYRRVMGKEIKFLLHFVKESKQDESGMPNNRFLAERTGGTYSTLKVQPAELEDSGVYFCASSPQQGSYEQYFGPGTRLTVT.

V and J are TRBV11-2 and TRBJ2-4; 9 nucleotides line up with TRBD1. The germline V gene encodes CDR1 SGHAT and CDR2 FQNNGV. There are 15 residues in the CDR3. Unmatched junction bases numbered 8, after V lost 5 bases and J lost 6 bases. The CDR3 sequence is CASSLGTGQRNIQYF. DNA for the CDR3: TGTGCCAGCAGCCTAGGGACAGGGCAGAGAAACATTCAGTACTTC.

The CDR3 coding sequence is TGCGCCAGCAGCCAATCGCCGACAGTGAAGAACACTGAAGCTTTCTTT. Its translation: CASSQSPTVKNTEAFF. The chain uses TRBV4-1 and TRBJ1-1, with D perhaps matching TRBD1 (5 bases). Germline CDR1 reads MGHRA; CDR2 reads YSYEKL. The CDR3 spans 16 residues. The V end was cut by 2 bases, the J end by 1 base, with 14 bases between.

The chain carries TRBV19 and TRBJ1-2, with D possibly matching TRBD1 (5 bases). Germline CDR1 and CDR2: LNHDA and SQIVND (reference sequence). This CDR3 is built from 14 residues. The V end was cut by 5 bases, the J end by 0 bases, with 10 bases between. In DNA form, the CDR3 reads TGTGCCAGTAGTTCAGGGTCAGCTAACTATGGCTACACCTTC. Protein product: CASSSGSANYGYTF. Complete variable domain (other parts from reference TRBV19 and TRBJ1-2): DGGITQSPKYLFRKEGQNVTLSCEQNLNHDAMYWYRQDPGQGLRLIYYSQIVNDFQKGDIAEGYSVSREKKESFPLTVTSAQKNPTAFYLCASSSGSANYGYTFGSGTRLTVV.

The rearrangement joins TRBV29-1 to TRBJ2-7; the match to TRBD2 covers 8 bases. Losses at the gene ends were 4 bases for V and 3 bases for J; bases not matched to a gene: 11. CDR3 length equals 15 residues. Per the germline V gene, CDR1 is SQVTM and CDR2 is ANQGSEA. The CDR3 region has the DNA TGCAGCGTTGGATCTGGCGGGGGGTCACACTACGAGCAGTACTTC. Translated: CSVGSGGGSHYEQYF.